This is a list of T cell receptor beta chains from one sample in a study of response to subunit inactivated influenza vaccine. TCRdb called the RT-PCR reads again in MiXCR, with one record for every CDR3 protein. The sample lists 500,000 or so distinct CDR3 sequences; about 15% were seen once. The material sequenced was CD4+ T cells sorted from PBMCs, taken roughly 24 months after vaccination. The receptors were sampled from a man aged 50-75 years who received an inactivated influenza vaccine. CDR3s include the opening cysteine and the closing phenylalanine or tryptophan. The D gene is left open where the match is weak. Rows may omit the clone size; those that give it use once, few, many or a size class.

V gene	J gene	clone size	D gene	CDR3 protein	CDR3 DNA
TRBV4-3	TRBJ2-1	few	.	CASSQNNYGEQFF	TGCGCCAGCAGCCAGAACAACTACGGCGAGCAGTTCTTC
TRBV7-8	TRBJ1-2	few	TRBD1	CASSRMTGDGYTF	TGTGCCAGCAGCAGAATGACAGGGGACGGCTACACCTTC
TRBV7-9	TRBJ1-1	.	.	CASSLVEVTEAFF	TGTGCCAGCAGCTTAGTTGAGGTCACTGAAGCTTTCTTT
TRBV3-1	TRBJ2-5	many	.	CASSPVGETQYF	TGTGCCAGCAGCCCGGTGGGGGAGACCCAGTACTTC
TRBV6-2/TRBV6-3	TRBJ1-1	few	.	CASRRHTINTEAFF	TGTGCCAGCAGAAGACACACAATTAACACTGAAGCTTTCTTT
TRBV6-2/TRBV6-3	TRBJ1-2	few	.	CASSPQPNYGYTF	TGTGCCAGCAGTCCACAGCCTAACTATGGCTACACCTTC
TRBV7-8	TRBJ2-2	few	.	CASSSRGRRAVNTGELFF	TGTGCCAGCAGCTCCCGGGGCAGGCGGGCCGTGAACACCGGGGAGCTGTTTTTT
TRBV7-9	TRBJ2-7	.	TRBD1	CASSLGLDRVWHEQYF	TGTGCCAGCAGCTTGGGGTTGGACAGGGTCTGGCACGAGCAGTACTTC
TRBV3-1	TRBJ1-1	.	TRBD1	CASSQGGQGDTEAFF	TGTGCCAGCAGCCAAGGGGGACAGGGGGACACTGAAGCTTTCTTT
TRBV20-1	TRBJ2-7	many	.	CSANTNTYEQYF	TGCAGTGCGAACACTAACACCTACGAGCAGTACTTC
TRBV6-1	TRBJ1-3	.	TRBD1	CASRTTGSGNTIYF	TGTGCCAGCAGGACGACAGGGTCAGGAAACACCATATATTTT
TRBV4-3	TRBJ1-1	.	.	CASSQDYFRGEGMNTEAFF	TGCGCCAGCAGCCAAGATTATTTCAGGGGCGAGGGGATGAACACTGAAGCTTTCTTT
TRBV6-5	TRBJ2-2	few	.	CASSYSMIGQGGLFF	TGTGCCAGCAGTTACTCGATGATTGGTCAGGGCGGGCTGTTTTTT
TRBV10-3	TRBJ2-1	many	TRBD2	CAISLLAGPNNEQFF	TGTGCCATCAGTCTACTAGCGGGGCCCAACAATGAGCAGTTCTTC
TRBV10-3	TRBJ2-1	few	TRBD2	CAISDLREGNEQFF	TGTGCCATCAGTGATTTGCGGGAGGGAAATGAGCAGTTCTTC
TRBV7-8	TRBJ1-1	many	.	CASSLVSGLNTEAFF	TGTGCCAGCAGCTTAGTTAGCGGATTGAACACTGAAGCTTTCTTT
TRBV29-1	TRBJ2-1	few	.	CSADRASYNEQFF	TGCAGCGCCGACCGGGCCTCCTACAATGAGCAGTTCTTC
TRBV12-3/TRBV12-4	TRBJ2-7	few	.	CASRRQSSGWYEQYF	TGTGCCAGCAGGCGGCAGAGTAGCGGCTGGTACGAGCAGTACTTC
TRBV7-8	TRBJ2-3	few	.	CASSLIPLTAPTDTQYF	TGTGCCAGCAGCTTAATTCCATTGACAGCCCCCACAGATACGCAGTATTTT
TRBV3-1	TRBJ2-3	few	.	CASSRGPDTQYF	TGTGCCAGCAGCCGGGGGCCCGATACGCAGTATTTT
TRBV28	TRBJ2-5	many	.	CASSLPSLLETQYF	TGTGCCAGCAGTTTACCCTCCCTATTGGAGACCCAGTACTTC
TRBV12-3/TRBV12-4	TRBJ1-3	.	.	CASSSGAGNTIYF	TGTGCCAGCAGCTCAGGGGCCGGAAACACCATATATTTT
TRBV7-2	TRBJ1-2	few	.	CASSQSGGGYTF	TGTGCCAGCAGCCAGTCAGGAGGTGGCTACACCTTC
TRBV29-1	TRBJ2-1	few	.	CSSISGTQVNEQFF	TGCAGCAGTATATCCGGGACCCAAGTCAATGAGCAGTTCTTC
TRBV7-2	TRBJ2-7	.	.	CASSPSGLGVYEQYF	TGTGCCAGCAGCCCCAGTGGGTTGGGGGTCTACGAGCAGTACTTC
TRBV4-3	TRBJ2-5	.	.	CASSGFIQETQYF	TGCGCCAGCAGCGGTTTCATCCAAGAGACCCAGTACTTC
TRBV6-2/TRBV6-3	TRBJ1-5	many	.	CASTDGGNQPQHF	TGTGCCAGCACCGACGGGGGCAATCAGCCCCAGCATTTT
TRBV7-2	TRBJ1-2	.	.	CASSPREGRHDYGYTF	TGTGCCAGCAGCCCGCGGGAGGGCCGGCACGACTATGGCTACACCTTC
TRBV10-3	TRBJ2-7	many	TRBD1	CAISEQGGKAYEQYF	TGTGCCATCAGTGAACAAGGGGGCAAAGCCTACGAGCAGTACTTC
TRBV20-1	TRBJ2-7	.	TRBD1	CSARRTGQYEQYF	TGCAGTGCTAGAAGAACGGGACAGTACGAGCAGTACTTC
TRBV7-6	TRBJ2-2	few	TRBD2	CASSIGLAGVTGELFF	TGTGCCAGCAGTATAGGCCTAGCGGGAGTCACCGGGGAGCTGTTTTTT
TRBV28	TRBJ2-2	few	.	CASAWTANTGELFF	TGTGCCAGCGCCTGGACTGCGAACACCGGGGAGCTGTTTTTT
TRBV28	TRBJ2-7	many	.	CASSSDRRPSYEQYF	TGTGCCAGCAGCTCCGACCGTCGACCCTCCTACGAGCAGTACTTC
TRBV20-1	TRBJ2-5	few	.	CSARGGGNQETQYF	TGCAGTGCTAGAGGCGGCGGGAACCAAGAGACCCAGTACTTC
TRBV6-2/TRBV6-3	TRBJ2-4	few	.	CASSLYHNGNIQYF	TGTGCCAGCAGTTTATATCACAATGGGAACATTCAGTACTTC
TRBV10-3	TRBJ1-5	few	.	CAISTRDQPQHF	TGTGCCATCAGTACCCGTGATCAGCCCCAGCATTTT
TRBV2	TRBJ2-7	.	.	CASSESGYEQYF	TGTGCCAGCAGTGAATCCGGGTACGAGCAGTACTTC
TRBV20-1	TRBJ2-1	few	TRBD2	CSAPRTSGSREQFF	TGCAGTGCCCCTAGGACTAGCGGGAGTCGTGAGCAGTTCTTC
TRBV4-1	TRBJ1-2	many	.	CASSGDGNYGYTF	TGCGCCAGCAGCGGGGACGGTAACTATGGCTACACCTTC
TRBV12-3/TRBV12-4	TRBJ2-3	few	.	CASRGTTDTQYF	TGTGCCAGCCGGGGGACCACAGATACGCAGTATTTT
TRBV11-2	TRBJ2-2	few	.	CASSPWGEAGELFF	TGTGCCAGCAGCCCTTGGGGTGAGGCCGGGGAGCTGTTTTTT
TRBV27	TRBJ2-7	.	TRBD2	CASSRSGGRGEQYF	TGTGCCAGCAGTCGGAGCGGGGGGCGGGGCGAGCAGTACTTC
TRBV27	TRBJ2-7	many	.	CASSFEGGLVYEQYF	TGTGCCAGCAGTTTCGAGGGGGGGCTAGTCTACGAGCAGTACTTC
TRBV10-3	TRBJ2-5	.	TRBD2	CAIRTSGAQETQYF	TGTGCCATCAGGACTAGCGGAGCCCAAGAGACCCAGTACTTC
TRBV5-1	TRBJ2-2	.	TRBD2	CASRLTSGGSTGELFF	TGCGCCAGCAGATTGACTAGCGGGGGGTCGACCGGGGAGCTGTTTTTT
TRBV2	TRBJ2-7	.	.	CASKGVMGRHEQYF	TGTGCCAGCAAGGGGGTAATGGGCAGGCACGAGCAGTACTTC
TRBV20-1	TRBJ1-6	few	.	CSARDGRRDNSPLHF	TGCAGTGCTAGAGATGGCAGGCGGGACAATTCACCCCTCCACTTT
TRBV18	TRBJ1-1	.	TRBD1	CASSPPGRGGTEAFF	TGTGCCAGCTCACCACCGGGCAGGGGGGGCACTGAAGCTTTCTTT
TRBV20-1	TRBJ2-3	once	.	CSAPPVGGIFTDTQYF	TGCAGTGCCCCACCGGTTGGGGGTATCTTCACAGATACGCAGTATTTT
TRBV7-9	TRBJ2-2	.	.	CASSEEGAGELFF	TGTGCCAGCAGCGAAGAGGGGGCCGGGGAGCTGTTTTTT
TRBV19	TRBJ1-2	few	.	CASKGYLYGYTF	TGTGCCAGTAAAGGCTACCTCTATGGCTACACCTTC
TRBV12-3/TRBV12-4	TRBJ2-2	.	.	CASSRGTATGELFF	TGTGCCAGCAGCCGCGGGACAGCCACCGGGGAGCTGTTTTTT
TRBV3-1	TRBJ2-1	few	TRBD1	CASSPTGGVLGEQFF	TGTGCCAGCAGCCCCACAGGGGGCGTACTCGGTGAGCAGTTCTTC
TRBV5-6	TRBJ1-4	many	.	CASSTTGLDEKLFF	TGTGCCAGCAGCACCACAGGGCTGGATGAAAAACTGTTTTTT
TRBV20-1	TRBJ2-1	few	.	CSARDLSAASF	TGCAGTGCTAGAGATCTCTCGGCGGCCTCCTTC
TRBV24-1	TRBJ2-2	few	.	CATSGPVNTGELFF	TGTGCCACCAGTGGGCCGGTAAACACCGGGGAGCTGTTTTTT
TRBV6-2/TRBV6-3	TRBJ1-5	once	.	CASRWTEYSNQPQHF	TGTGCCAGCAGATGGACAGAGTATAGCAATCAGCCCCAGCATTTT
TRBV28	TRBJ2-1	few	.	CASSPRPTGTSSSYNEQFF	TGTGCCAGCAGTCCGAGACCAACCGGGACATCGAGCTCCTACAATGAGCAGTTCTTC